Presented here are 22 T cell receptor beta chains from one specimen sequenced in a study of OX40 agonist ivuxolimab in advanced cancers. Receptor amplification or capture employed the immunoSEQ multiplex PCR assay. TCRdb stores this immuneACCESS table with in-frame sequences only. Part of the clones is absent; in the studies checked, under half of the shortfall reflects unresolved V genes, and no reason is known for the rest. The sample table records about 35,000 clones; around 90% of these occur just once. Roughly a fifth of the sample comes from the top ten. This material consisted of CD4+ or CD8+ T cells sorted from blood, taken in a trial of the OX40 agonist ivuxolimab. Source of these receptors: an adult with an advanced solid tumor such as melanoma, head and neck, liver or kidney cancer.

The chain carries TRBV14 and TRBJ2-5; D uncertain. Germline CDR1 reads SGHDN; CDR2 reads FVKESK. The CDR3 covers 10 residues. V lost 0 bases and J lost 7, with 0 bases in between. For the CDR3, the DNA is TGTGCCAGCAGCCAAGAGACCCAGTACTTC. Protein product: CASSQETQYF.

The CDR3 DNA follows: TGTGCCAGCAGCTTAGAAGACAGGGGAGAGGAGACCCAGTACTTC. It is translated as CASSLEDRGEETQYF. This chain joins TRBV7-9 and TRBJ2-5; 8 bases line up with TRBD1. The germline gives CDR1 SEHNR, CDR2 FQNEAQ (reference sequence). There are 15 residues in the CDR3. The junction had 6 bases not matched to a gene; V was cut back by 1 base and J by 5 bases.

This sequence joins TRBV30 and TRBJ2-7, with TRBD2 matching 9 bases. J gave up 0 bases and V 4 bases, and 4 bases lay outside the gene matches. Germline V gene lookup returns CDR1 GTSNPN and CDR2 SVGIG (reference sequence). This CDR3 comprises 14 residues. The CDR3 sequence: CAWIFSGSSYEQYF. The CDR3 coding sequence is TGTGCCTGGATTTTTAGCGGGAGCTCCTACGAGCAGTACTTC.

The chain recombines TRBV9 with TRBJ1-6; 7 nucleotides agree with TRBD1. Germline V gene data show CDR1 as SGDLS and CDR2 as YYNGEE. The CDR3 sequence is 15 residues long. With V trimmed by 0 bases and J by 7 bases, 4 bases remained unmatched. In DNA form, the CDR3 reads TGTGCCAGCAGCGTAGGAACAGGGGAGAATTCACCCCTCCACTTT. Protein product: CASSVGTGENSPLHF.

The rearrangement links TRBV10-2 to TRBJ2-7, with D possibly being TRBD2 (6 bases). This CDR3 is 15 amino acids long. Germline loops: CDR1 WSHSY, CDR2 SAAADI. Trimming shortened V by 4 bases and J by 3 bases, and 16 bases separated the two germline ends. The CDR3 nucleotides are TGCGCCAGCAGTGCCGGTCGCGGGGAGATCTACGAGCAGTACTTC. Amino acid sequence: CASSAGRGEIYEQYF.

The chain recombines TRBV27 with TRBJ2-1; 8 bases map to TRBD2. CDR3 length: 14 amino acids. The J segment lost 7 bases and the V segment lost 3 bases, leaving 5 bases of the junction unmatched. Looked up from germline, CDR1 is MNHEY and CDR2 is SMNVEV (reference sequence). CDR3 DNA: TGTGCCAGCAGTTTCGCGGGAGGAAGGAATGAGCAGTTCTTC. Its translation: CASSFAGGRNEQFF.

This chain connects TRBV9 to TRBJ2-3, with D hard to call. This CDR3 comprises 14 residues. V was cut by 0 bases and J by 0 bases, with 5 bases left in between. Germline lookup yields CDR1 SGDLS and CDR2 YYNGEE. CDR3 protein: CASSVGSSTDTQYF. Here the CDR3 DNA reads TGTGCCAGCAGCGTAGGTTCTAGCACAGATACGCAGTATTTT.

The chain carries TRBV7-6 and TRBJ2-3, with TRBD1 identical over 8 bases. J lost 2 bases, V lost 3 bases, and 4 bases had no gene match. The V gene's germline CDR1 is SGHVS and CDR2 FNYEAQ. The CDR3 extends over 15 amino acids. The CDR3 protein is CASSFRTGPTDTQYF. In DNA, the CDR3 is TGTGCCAGCAGCTTTCGGACAGGGCCCACAGATACGCAGTATTTT.

This clone was seen a handful of times. The rearrangement uses TRBV11-2 and TRBJ2-7; D remains unclear. This CDR3 is built from 12 residues. Trimming stripped 0 bases from V and 12 bases from J, with 12 bases between. Germline-derived CDR1 and CDR2 are SGHAT and FQNNGV. The CDR3 protein is CASSLDRKIRYF. The CDR3 coding sequence is TGTGCCAGCAGCTTAGATCGAAAGATTAGGTACTTC. The variable domain in full, with the rest retrieved from reference TRBV11-2 and TRBJ2-7, is EAGVAQSPRYKIIEKRQSVAFWCNPISGHATLYWYQQILGQGPKLLIQFQNNGVVDDSQLPKDRFSAERLKGVDSTLKIQPAKLEDSAVYLCASSLDRKIRYFGPGTRLTVT.

The rearrangement uses TRBV4-1 and TRBJ2-4; possibly TRBD2 for D (5 bases). This CDR3 has 16 amino acids. V was pared by 1 base and J by 0 bases, with 10 bases between. The germline CDR1 and CDR2 sequences are MGHRA and YSYEKL. The CDR3 sequence: CASSQVSGIAKNIQYF. Here the CDR3 DNA reads TGCGCCAGCAGCCAAGTCTCGGGAATAGCCAAAAACATTCAGTACTTC.

V usage is TRBV11-2 and J usage is TRBJ2-7; possibly TRBD2 for D (5 bases). The germline V gene encodes CDR1 SGHAT and CDR2 FQNNGV. V was clipped by 1 base and J by 6 bases, with 16 bases between them. There are 15 residues in the CDR3. CDR3 sequence: CASSLGPGLAGEQYF. The DNA for the CDR3 is TGTGCCAGCAGCTTAGGGCCTGGGCTAGCTGGCGAGCAGTACTTC.

The chain recombines TRBV9 with TRBJ2-1; 16 bases match TRBD2. The V segment lost 0 bases and the J segment 2 bases; nucleotides outside the gene matches: 8. Looked up from germline, CDR1 is SGDLS and CDR2 is YYNGEE. This CDR3 has 20 residues. The CDR3 DNA reads TGTGCCAGCAGCGTAGGACCGGGACTAGCGGGAGGGGCCCCCTACAATGAGCAGTTCTTC. It specifies CASSVGPGLAGGAPYNEQFF.

This chain connects TRBV19 to TRBJ1-5; D might be TRBD1 (6 bases). From germline, CDR1 is LNHDA and CDR2 SQIVND (reference sequence). V was pared by 11 bases and J by 5 bases, with 19 bases between. The CDR3 is 14 residues long. The CDR3 region is CASTFGTSDQPQHF. The CDR3 bases are TGTGCCTCAACATTCGGGACATCAGATCAGCCCCAGCATTTT.

This sequence joins TRBV28 and TRBJ1-2, with D perhaps matching TRBD1 (5 bases). The V end lost 10 bases, the J end lost 0 bases, and 12 bases lay between the germline ends. The CDR3 is made up of 13 amino acids. Germline CDR1 reads MDHEN; CDR2 reads SYDVKM. The chain's CDR3 is CAITGTTNYGYTF. The CDR3 bases are TGTGCCATTACAGGAACTACTAACTATGGCTACACCTTC.

The rearrangement joins TRBV9 to TRBJ2-1; TRBD2 aligns across 10 bases. Germline CDR1 reads SGDLS; CDR2 reads YYNGEE. Germline trimming cut 3 bases from V and 9 bases from J; bases unmatched to any gene: 12. The CDR3 totals 16 residues. Here the CDR3 reads CASSALAGGFMSEQFF. As DNA, the CDR3 is TGTGCCAGCAGCGCATTAGCGGGAGGATTCATGAGTGAGCAGTTCTTC. The entire variable domain, with the rest obtained from reference TRBV9 and TRBJ2-1, is as follows: DSGVTQTPKHLITATGQRVTLRCSPRSGDLSVYWYQQSLDQGLQFLIQYYNGEERAKGNILERFSAQQFPDLHSELNLSSLELGDSALYFCASSALAGGFMSEQFFGPGTRLTVL.

CDR3 residues: CASSLDSLGGNTEAFF. CDR3 nucleotide sequence: TGTGCCAGCAGCTTAGATTCTTTGGGGGGGAACACTGAAGCTTTCTTT. The gene calls are TRBV11-2 and TRBJ1-1; D may be TRBD1 (5 bases). Trimming left V 0 bases short and J 1 base short, with 12 bases between. Germline CDR1 is SGHAT and CDR2 is FQNNGV. CDR3 length: 16 amino acids.

A few counts support this clone. The chain combines TRBV27 with TRBJ2-7; a possible D gene is TRBD2 (5 bases). V gave up 4 bases and J gave up 3 bases, with 13 bases separating them. This CDR3 spans 14 amino acids. Germline V lookup: CDR1 MNHEY, CDR2 SMNVEV (reference sequence). DNA for the CDR3: TGTGCCAGCAGTTCCGGGGTAGCTCGCTACGAGCAGTACTTC. Translation: CASSSGVARYEQYF.

V is TRBV28 and J is TRBJ2-1; 11 bases match TRBD2. From germline, CDR1 is MDHEN and CDR2 SYDVKM. CDR3 length equals 13 residues. Trimming took 4 bases from V and 10 from J; bases not matched to a gene: 3. The CDR3 loop reads CASSSGTSGEQFF. Here the CDR3 DNA reads TGTGCCAGCAGTTCCGGGACTAGCGGCGAGCAGTTCTTC.

This sequence joins TRBV7-9 and TRBJ2-2; D may be TRBD1 (5 bases). The V end lost 5 bases, the J end lost 3 bases, and 10 bases lay between the germline ends. Germline V gives CDR1 SEHNR, CDR2 FQNEAQ (reference sequence). This CDR3 spans 14 amino acids. CDR3 DNA sequence: TGTGCCAGCAGCCAAGACAGACACACCGGGGAGCTGTTTTTT. Translation gives CASSQDRHTGELFF.

CDR3 in amino acids: CASSDSYEQYF. CDR3 nucleotide sequence: TGTGCCAGCAGTGATTCCTACGAGCAGTACTTC. The J gene is TRBJ2-7, the V gene TRBV2; unclear D gene. The CDR3 runs to 11 residues. From germline, CDR1 is SNHLY and CDR2 FYNNEI. V was pared by 3 bases and J by 1 base, with 1 base between.

The chain has TRBV30 and TRBJ2-5; D uncertain. This CDR3 comprises 13 residues. Germline V lookup: CDR1 GTSNPN, CDR2 SVGIG (reference sequence). Trimming stripped 2 bases from V and 7 bases from J, with 14 bases between. The CDR3 sequence: CAWSTQVSGTQYF. The CDR3, as DNA: TGTGCCTGGAGTACCCAGGTCTCAGGGACCCAGTACTTC.

This rearrangement joins TRBV25-1 to TRBJ2-2; D is ambiguous. The CDR3 is 13 residues long. The germline V gene encodes CDR1 MGHDK and CDR2 SYGVNS. With 6 bases removed from V and 6 bases from J, the gap between germline ends came to 11 bases. CDR3: CASSPGPSGELFF. CDR3 nucleotide sequence: TGTGCCAGCAGCCCAGGCCCCTCCGGGGAGCTGTTTTTT. The full variable domain, in which reference TRBV25-1 and TRBJ2-2 provide the parts outside the CDR3, is EADIYQTPRYLVIGTGKKITLECSQTMGHDKMYWYQQDPGMELHLIHYSYGVNSTEKGDLSSESTVSRIRTEHFPLTLESARPSHTSQYLCASSPGPSGELFFGEGSRLTVL.